This T cell receptor (beta chain) was sequenced during a study of blood T cell repertoires in COVID-19. Generated by immunoSEQ multiplex PCR, the TCRdb table keeps only in-frame clones and is missing some. In the table there are 190,000 or so clones, around nine tenths of which are singletons. Trimming left V 4 bases short and J 0 bases short, with 10 bases between. CDR3 length: 15 residues. Germline V gene data show CDR1 as SEHNR and CDR2 as FQNEAQ (reference sequence). This clonotype was sampled from a woman under 30 who had recovered from COVID-19. The chain has TRBV7-9 and TRBJ1-3; the D gene is possibly TRBD1 (6 bases). The sequenced sample consisted of peripheral blood. CDR3 in amino acids: CASSSDRSSGNTIYF. The CDR3 coding sequence is TGTGCCAGCAGCTCTGACAGGAGCTCTGGAAACACCATATATTTT.